This T cell receptor beta chain was identified during a study of long-term antiretroviral therapy in people with HIV. At the level of the study: It was about a decade after the earliest samples that the 2015 immediate-ART recommendation appeared. Study-level points and caveats: Relative to control repertoires, HIV repertoires exhibited narrower CDR3 length ranges.

Every single participant having HIV got treatment inside the United States. Points on this clone: The antigen remains unidentified.

The CDR3 runs 14 residues. Germline V gives CDR1 SGHDT, CDR2 YYEEEE. V was shortened by 2 bases and J by 2 bases, with 10 bases between the two germline ends. Running of the v3.0 immunoSEQ assay took place at survey level. Clones were read by immunoSEQ multiplex PCR, and TCRdb kept only the in-frame ones, dropping some. The sample consists of some 25,000 clones, around 82% of them appearing once. The sequence derives from a young man with HIV. The source was unsorted PBMCs, collected 3 years after starting antiretroviral therapy. The chain couples TRBV5-6 to TRBJ1-2; D call uncertain. In DNA form, the CDR3 reads TGTGCCAGCAGCTTCGTTGGTGACAACTATGGCTACACCTTC. Amino acids: CASSFVGDNYGYTF. The variable domain in full, completed from reference TRBV5-6 and TRBJ1-2, reads DAGVTQSPTHLIKTRGQQVTLRCSPKSGHDTVSWYQQALGQGPQFIFQYYEEEERQRGNFPDRFSGHQFPNYSSELNVNALLLGDSALYLCASSFVGDNYGYTFGSGTRLTVV.